A single T cell receptor beta chain is shown here with its context. This clone's antigen is unknown. Base-call qualities are not available, and no considerably larger clone is one nucleotide away. V loses 5 bases, J loses 5 bases, and the germline ends lie 12 bases apart. According to the germline V gene, CDR1 reads SNHLY and CDR2 reads FYNNEI. The CDR3 spans 13 residues, from the cysteine through the phenylalanine. The read is trimmed to its CDR3 DNA, 39 bases read in frame from base 1. The data belong to a study of control samples from healthy donors and cancer patients (dated by TCRdb to 2020 to 2022). Libraries were built with the immunoSEQ multiplex PCR assay. In its TCRdb copy, this immuneACCESS table keeps in-frame sequences only and misses some clones. Where compared with another copy, unresolved V genes explain less than half of these, and the others have no known cause. The sample table contains 100,000 to 150,000 clones; only one count was recorded for 90% of them. The ten largest account for 2.5% of the sample.

The sample consisted of blood. This clonotype was obtained from a man aged 40-49 years in good health. The sequence is built from TRBV2 and TRBJ2-5, and perhaps TRBD2 as D gene, on 5 matching bases. The DNA sequence follows: TGTGCCAGCAGTCAATTGACGGGGGAGACCCAGTACTTC. This encodes CASSQLTGETQYF.